The 3 T cell receptor beta chains below all came from one sample that was sequenced in a study of T cell clones after liver transplantation. TCRbeta sequences of proliferating CFSE-low MLR cells were labeled alloreactive. Antigens for these TCRs are unknown. Clones were sequenced by immunoSEQ multiplex PCR, and TCRdb holds only the in-frame ones, with some missing. The sample includes several hundred clones, 45% to 65% of them seen just once. The sequenced sample consisted of CD8+ T cells from cultured PBMCs. Receptors originate from a human patient who received a liver transplant. The T cells may partly be graft donor cells.

The gene calls are TRBV5-1 and TRBJ2-3; D remains unclear. The CDR3 spans 14 residues. Germline values: CDR1 SGHRS, CDR2 YFSETQ. Trimming pared 1 base from V and 2 bases from J, leaving 8 bases between. Written as DNA, the CDR3 is TGCGCCAGCAGCTTGTTGGTAGCCACAGATACGCAGTATTTT. This codes for CASSLLVATDTQYF.

This clone was observed a handful of times. V gene TRBV6-5 combines with J gene TRBJ2-7, with TRBD2 matching 7 bases. Per the germline V gene, CDR1 is MNHEY and CDR2 is SVGAGI. The CDR3 covers 12 residues. V was pared by 11 bases and J by 3 bases, with 7 bases of the junction left unmatched. CDR3: CAPIGRVYEQYV. CDR3 in DNA: TGTGCCCCGATAGGGAGGGTCTACGAGCAGTACGTC.

The J gene is TRBJ1-1, the V gene TRBV27; 7 bases are shared with TRBD1. The CDR3 has 13 residues. Germline V gives CDR1 MNHEY, CDR2 SMNVEV (reference sequence). Unmatched junction bases numbered 6, after V lost 5 bases and J lost 6 bases. In DNA form, the CDR3 reads TGTGCCAGCAGTCAGGGGACAGACCCTGAAGCTTTCTTT. The encoded protein is CASSQGTDPEAFF.